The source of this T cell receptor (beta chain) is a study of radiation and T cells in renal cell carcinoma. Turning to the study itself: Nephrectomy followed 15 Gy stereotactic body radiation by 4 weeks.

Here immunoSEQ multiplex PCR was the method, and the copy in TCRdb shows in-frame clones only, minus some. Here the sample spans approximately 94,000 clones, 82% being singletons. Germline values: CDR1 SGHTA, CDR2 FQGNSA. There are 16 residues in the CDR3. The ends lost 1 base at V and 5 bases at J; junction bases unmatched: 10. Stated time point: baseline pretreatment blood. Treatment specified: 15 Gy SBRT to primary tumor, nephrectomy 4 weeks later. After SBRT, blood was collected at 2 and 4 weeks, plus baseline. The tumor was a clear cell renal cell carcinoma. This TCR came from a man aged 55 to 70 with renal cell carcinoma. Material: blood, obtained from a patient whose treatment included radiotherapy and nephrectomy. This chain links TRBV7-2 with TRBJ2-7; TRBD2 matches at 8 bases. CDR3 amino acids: CASSLVSLAGPHEQYF. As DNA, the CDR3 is TGTGCCAGCAGCTTAGTCTCCCTAGCGGGTCCCCACGAGCAGTACTTC. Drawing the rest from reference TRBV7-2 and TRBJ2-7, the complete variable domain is GAGVSQSPSNKVTEKGKDVELRCDPISGHTALYWYRQSLGQGLEFLIYFQGNSAPDKSGLPSDRFSAERTGGSVSTLTIQRTQQEDSAVYLCASSLVSLAGPHEQYFGPGTRLTVT.